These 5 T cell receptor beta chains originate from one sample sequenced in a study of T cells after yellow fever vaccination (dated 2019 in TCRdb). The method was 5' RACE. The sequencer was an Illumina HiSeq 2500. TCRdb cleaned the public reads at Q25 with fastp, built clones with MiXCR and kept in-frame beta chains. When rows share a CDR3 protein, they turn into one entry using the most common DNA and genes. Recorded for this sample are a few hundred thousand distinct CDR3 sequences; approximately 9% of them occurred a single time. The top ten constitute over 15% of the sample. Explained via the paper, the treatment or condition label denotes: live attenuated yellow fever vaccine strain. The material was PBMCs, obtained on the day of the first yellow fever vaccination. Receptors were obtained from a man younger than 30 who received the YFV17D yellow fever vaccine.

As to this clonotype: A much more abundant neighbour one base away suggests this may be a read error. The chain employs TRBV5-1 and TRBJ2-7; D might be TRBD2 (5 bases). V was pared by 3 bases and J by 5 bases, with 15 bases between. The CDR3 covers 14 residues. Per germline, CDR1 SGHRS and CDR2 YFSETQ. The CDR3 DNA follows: TGCGCCAGCAGCTCGGAGGCTCCTTCAAACGAGCAGTACTTC. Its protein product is CASSSEAPSNEQYF.

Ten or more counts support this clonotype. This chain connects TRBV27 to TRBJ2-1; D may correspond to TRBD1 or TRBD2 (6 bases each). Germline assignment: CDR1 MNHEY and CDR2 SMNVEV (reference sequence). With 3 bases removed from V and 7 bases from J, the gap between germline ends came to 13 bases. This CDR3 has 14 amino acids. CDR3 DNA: TGTGCCAGCAGTTTGGGGGGCCCGGGGAATGAGCAGTTCTTC. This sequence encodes CASSLGGPGNEQFF.

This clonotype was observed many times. The CDR3 protein is CASSQDLAMSYNEQFF. The CDR3 nucleotides read TGTGCCAGCAGCCAAGATCTTGCGATGTCCTACAATGAGCAGTTCTTC. J is TRBJ2-1 and V is TRBV3-1; D unclear. V lost 0 bases to trimming and J lost 1 base, with 10 bases between them. The CDR3 runs 16 residues. In germline, CDR1 is LGHDT, CDR2 YNNKEL (reference sequence).

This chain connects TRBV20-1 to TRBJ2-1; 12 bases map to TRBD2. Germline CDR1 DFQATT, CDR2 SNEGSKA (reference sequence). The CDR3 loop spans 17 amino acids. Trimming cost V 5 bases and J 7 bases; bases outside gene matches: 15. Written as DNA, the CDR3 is TGCAGTGCTCCCGACCTTCTAGCGGGGGGGCCGGGGAATGAGCAGTTCTTC. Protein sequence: CSAPDLLAGGPGNEQFF.

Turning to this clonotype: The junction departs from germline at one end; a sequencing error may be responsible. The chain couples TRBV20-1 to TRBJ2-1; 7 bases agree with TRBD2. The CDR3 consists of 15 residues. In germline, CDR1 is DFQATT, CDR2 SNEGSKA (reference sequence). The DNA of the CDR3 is TGCAGTACACGAAGGGCAGGGACTACCTACAATGAGCCGTTCTTC. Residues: CSTRRAGTTYNEPFF.